This T cell receptor (beta chain) is from a study of T cell responses to AZD1222 COVID-19 vaccine. For the study at large: Second-dose groups at about 4 or about 12 weeks were pooled.

Comment on this clone: Its antigen is currently unknown. The junction shows a germline mismatch at one end, possibly a read error.

The germline V gene encodes CDR1 MNHEY and CDR2 SVGEGT. The CDR3 has 11 amino acids. Repertoires were generated with immunoSEQ multiplex PCR, while TCRdb's copy carries only in-frame clones and drops some. Of 160,000 or so clones in the sample, 85% to 90% were seen once. Findings and caveats of the study: Baseline serostatus was positive in only six AZD1222 recipients. Two AZD1222 doses significantly raised spike-specific TCR breadth and depth over controls.

This sequence originates from an adult in good health. The source material was peripheral blood, sampled on day 0 of AZD1222 vaccination. The chain joins TRBV6-2 or TRBV6-3 to TRBJ1-3; D gene unclear. The CDR3 loop is CASSNSNTIYF. CDR3 DNA: TGTGCCAGCAGTAACTCGAACACCATATATTTT.